Listed below are T cell receptor beta chains from one sample, sequenced in a study of cytomegalovirus exposure and HLA in healthy donors. Generated by immunoSEQ multiplex PCR, the TCRdb table keeps only in-frame clones and is missing some. This table has about 85,000 clones, over 70% appearing once. Sequencing was done on a sample of PBMCs. These receptors came from a woman aged 45-60 years in good health and CMV-seropositive. Each CDR3 is given with its conserved first and last residue. The D gene is left open where the match is weak. Clone size, where shown, is once, few, many, or a class for clones that have expanded.

clone size	D gene	V gene	J gene	CDR3 DNA	CDR3 protein
few	TRBD1	TRBV30	TRBJ1-1	TGTGCCTGGACACGGACAGGATCAGGGATAGCTTTCTTT	CAWTRTGSGIAFF
-	TRBD1	TRBV5-1	TRBJ2-5	TGCGCCAGCAGCTTGGCCGGGACAGACCAAGAGACCCAGTACTTC	CASSLAGTDQETQYF
-	-	TRBV19	TRBJ2-1	TGTGCCAGTAGTACCGAGCGGGTTAGGAATGAGCAGTTCTTC	CASSTERVRNEQFF
-	TRBD2	TRBV4-1	TRBJ2-3	TGCGCCAGCAGACCAGCGGGGGCTATCACAGATACGCAGTATTTT	CASRPAGAITDTQYF
-	-	TRBV6-1	TRBJ1-6	TGTGCCAGCAGCCCCAGGGTAGCCAATTCACCCCTCCACTTT	CASSPRVANSPLHF
-	-	TRBV6-5	TRBJ1-3	TGTGCCACCCTGGAGAGCTCTGGAAACACCATATATTTT	CATLESSGNTIYF
-	-	TRBV29-1	TRBJ1-2	TGCAGCGTCAGAACGGGGGGCGGTAACTATGGCTACACCTTC	CSVRTGGGNYGYTF
-	-	TRBV7-9	TRBJ1-4	TGTGCCAGCAGCTTAAAAGGGGGAAGGGAGAGTGAAAAACTGTTTTTT	CASSLKGGRESEKLFF
-	-	TRBV5-1	TRBJ2-5	TGCGCCAGCAGCCGAAGGGGGGGCCAAGAGACCCAGTACTTC	CASSRRGGQETQYF
-	-	TRBV10-3	TRBJ1-2	TGTGCCATCAGTGAGCCAGGGTATGGCTACACCTTC	CAISEPGYGYTF
few	-	TRBV20-1	TRBJ1-1	TGCAGTGCTACCGGACAGACTGAAGCTTTCTTT	CSATGQTEAFF
-	-	TRBV7-7	TRBJ2-3	TGTGCTAGCAGCTTTGGCCCCTCCACAGATACGCAGTATTTT	CASSFGPSTDTQYF
-	-	TRBV19	TRBJ1-5	TGTGCCAGTACACGCGGGGTCAATCAGCCCCAGCATTTT	CASTRGVNQPQHF